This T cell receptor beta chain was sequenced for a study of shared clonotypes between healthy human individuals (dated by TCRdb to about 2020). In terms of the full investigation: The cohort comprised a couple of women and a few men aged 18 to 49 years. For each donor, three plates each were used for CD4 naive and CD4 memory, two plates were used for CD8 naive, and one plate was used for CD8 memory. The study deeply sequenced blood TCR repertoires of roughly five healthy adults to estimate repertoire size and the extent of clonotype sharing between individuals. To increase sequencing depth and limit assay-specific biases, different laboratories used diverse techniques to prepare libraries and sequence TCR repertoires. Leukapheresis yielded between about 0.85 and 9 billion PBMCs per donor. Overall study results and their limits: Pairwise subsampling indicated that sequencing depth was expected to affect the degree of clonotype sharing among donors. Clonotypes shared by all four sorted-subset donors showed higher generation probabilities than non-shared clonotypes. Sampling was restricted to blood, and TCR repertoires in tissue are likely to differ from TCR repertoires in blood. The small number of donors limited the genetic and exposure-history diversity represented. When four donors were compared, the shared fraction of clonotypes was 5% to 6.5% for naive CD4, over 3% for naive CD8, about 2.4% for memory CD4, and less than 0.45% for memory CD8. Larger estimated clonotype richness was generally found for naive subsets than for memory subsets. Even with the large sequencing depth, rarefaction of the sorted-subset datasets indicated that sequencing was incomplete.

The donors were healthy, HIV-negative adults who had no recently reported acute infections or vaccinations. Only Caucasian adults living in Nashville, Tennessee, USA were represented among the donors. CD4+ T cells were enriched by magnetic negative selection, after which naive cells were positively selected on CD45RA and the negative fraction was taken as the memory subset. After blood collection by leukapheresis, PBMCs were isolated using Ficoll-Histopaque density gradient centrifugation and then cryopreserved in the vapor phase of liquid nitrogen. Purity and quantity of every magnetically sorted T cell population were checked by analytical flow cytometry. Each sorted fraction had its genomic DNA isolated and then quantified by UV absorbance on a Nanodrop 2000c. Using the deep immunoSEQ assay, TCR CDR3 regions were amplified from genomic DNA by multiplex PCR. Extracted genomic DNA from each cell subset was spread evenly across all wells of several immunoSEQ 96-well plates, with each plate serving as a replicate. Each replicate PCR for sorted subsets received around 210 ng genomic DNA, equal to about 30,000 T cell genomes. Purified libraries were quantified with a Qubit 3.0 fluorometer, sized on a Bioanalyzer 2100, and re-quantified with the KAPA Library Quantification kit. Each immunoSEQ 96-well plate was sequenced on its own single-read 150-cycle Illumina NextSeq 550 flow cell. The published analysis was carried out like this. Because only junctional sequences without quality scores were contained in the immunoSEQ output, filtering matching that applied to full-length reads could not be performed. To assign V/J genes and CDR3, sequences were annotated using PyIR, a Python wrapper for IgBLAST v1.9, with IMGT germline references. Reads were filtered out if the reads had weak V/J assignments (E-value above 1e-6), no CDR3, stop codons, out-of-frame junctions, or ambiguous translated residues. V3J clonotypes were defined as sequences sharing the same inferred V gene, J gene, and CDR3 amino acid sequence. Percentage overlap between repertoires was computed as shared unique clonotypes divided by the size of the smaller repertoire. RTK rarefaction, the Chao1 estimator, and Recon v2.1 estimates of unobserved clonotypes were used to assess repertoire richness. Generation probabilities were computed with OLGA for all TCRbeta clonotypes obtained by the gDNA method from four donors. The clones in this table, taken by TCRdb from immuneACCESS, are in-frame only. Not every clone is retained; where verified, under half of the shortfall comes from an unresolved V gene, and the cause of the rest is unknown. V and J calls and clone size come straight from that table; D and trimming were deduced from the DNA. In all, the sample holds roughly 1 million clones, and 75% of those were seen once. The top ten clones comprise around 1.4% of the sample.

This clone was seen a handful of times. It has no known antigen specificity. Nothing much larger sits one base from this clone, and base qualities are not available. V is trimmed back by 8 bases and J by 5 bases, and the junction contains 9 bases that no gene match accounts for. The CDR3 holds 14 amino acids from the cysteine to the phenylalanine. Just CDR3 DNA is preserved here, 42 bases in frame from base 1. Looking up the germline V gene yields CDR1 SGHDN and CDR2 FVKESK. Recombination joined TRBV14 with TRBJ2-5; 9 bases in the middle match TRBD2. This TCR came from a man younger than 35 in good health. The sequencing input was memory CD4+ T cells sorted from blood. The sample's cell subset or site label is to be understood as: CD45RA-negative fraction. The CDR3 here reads CASGVSGGLETQYF. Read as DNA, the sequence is TGTGCCAGCGGGGTCAGCGGGGGGCTTGAGACCCAGTACTTC.